This T cell receptor (beta chain) was sequenced for a study of T-cell reconstitution after alpha-beta-depleted transplantation in children. Study observations and caveats: Reportedly, only several hundred clones from non-depleted graft cells drove alpha-beta T-cell counts at about two months. Some patients showed high day-60 TCRbeta diversity, which derived from surviving recipient T cells and thymic progenitors. T-cell counts and diversity at one year following transplant were attributed mainly to newly produced T cells.

V lost 4 bases to trimming and J lost 5 bases, with 17 bases between them. CDR1 LGHDT and CDR2 YNNKEL come from the germline V gene (reference sequence). The CDR3 is 15 residues long. Unique molecular identifiers were incorporated into the prepared TCRbeta library. From the PCR reads, TCRdb called clonotypes with MiXCR, one entry per CDR3 protein. The data contain around 240,000 distinct CDR3 sequences, 7.5% to 9.5% of them singletons. This clonotype was seen many times. Its antigen is still unknown. The sequences come from PBMCs, mostly from graft donor cells, collected 180 days after TCRalphabeta/CD19-depleted stem cell transplant. The clonotype originates from a male patient aged 10-17 years who had a stem cell transplant for acute lymphoblastic leukemia, so the T cells may come from the graft donor. This chain connects TRBV3-1 to TRBJ1-1, with D possibly matching TRBD1 (5 bases). CDR3 nucleotide sequence: TGTGCCAGCAGCCCCCCCGAAGGGGTGAGGACTGAAGCTTTCTTT. Protein sequence: CASSPPEGVRTEAFF.